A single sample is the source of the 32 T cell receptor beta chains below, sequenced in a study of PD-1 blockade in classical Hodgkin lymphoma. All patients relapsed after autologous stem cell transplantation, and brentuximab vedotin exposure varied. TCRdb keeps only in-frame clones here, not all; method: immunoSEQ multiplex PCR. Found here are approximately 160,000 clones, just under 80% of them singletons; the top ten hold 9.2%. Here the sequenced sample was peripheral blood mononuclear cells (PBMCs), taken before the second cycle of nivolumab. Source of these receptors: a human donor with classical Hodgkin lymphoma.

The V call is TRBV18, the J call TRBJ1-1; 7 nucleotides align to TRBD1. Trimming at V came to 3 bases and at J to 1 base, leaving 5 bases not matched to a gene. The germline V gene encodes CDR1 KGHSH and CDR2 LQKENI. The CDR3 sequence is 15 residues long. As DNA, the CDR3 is TGTGCCAGCTCACCGGGAAAGGGGGCGAACACTGAAGCTTTCTTT. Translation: CASSPGKGANTEAFF.

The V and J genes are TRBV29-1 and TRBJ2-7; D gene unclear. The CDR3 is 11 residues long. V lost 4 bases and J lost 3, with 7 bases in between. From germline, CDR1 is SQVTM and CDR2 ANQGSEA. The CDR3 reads CSVASGYEQYF. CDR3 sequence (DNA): TGCAGCGTTGCATCGGGCTACGAGCAGTACTTC.

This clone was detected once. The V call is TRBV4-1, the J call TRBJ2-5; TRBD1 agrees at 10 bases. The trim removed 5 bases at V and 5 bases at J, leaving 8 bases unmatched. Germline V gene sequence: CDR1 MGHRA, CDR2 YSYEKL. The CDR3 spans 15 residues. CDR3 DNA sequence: TGCGCCAGCAGCAGTAGGACAGGGGGTGTTGAGACCCAGTACTTC. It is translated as CASSSRTGGVETQYF.

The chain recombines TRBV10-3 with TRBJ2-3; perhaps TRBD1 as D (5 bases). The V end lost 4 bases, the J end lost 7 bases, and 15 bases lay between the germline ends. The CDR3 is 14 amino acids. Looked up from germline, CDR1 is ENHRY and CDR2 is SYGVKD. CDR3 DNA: TGTGCCATCAGTGGGACCATGGGGCAGAATACGCAGTATTTT. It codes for CAISGTMGQNTQYF.

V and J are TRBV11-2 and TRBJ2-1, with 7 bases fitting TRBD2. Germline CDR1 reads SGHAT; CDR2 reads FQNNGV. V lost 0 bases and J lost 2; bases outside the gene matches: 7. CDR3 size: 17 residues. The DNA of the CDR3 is TGTGCCAGCAGCTTAGATTGGCGGGAGCGGCCCTACAATGAGCAGTTCTTC. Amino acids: CASSLDWRERPYNEQFF.

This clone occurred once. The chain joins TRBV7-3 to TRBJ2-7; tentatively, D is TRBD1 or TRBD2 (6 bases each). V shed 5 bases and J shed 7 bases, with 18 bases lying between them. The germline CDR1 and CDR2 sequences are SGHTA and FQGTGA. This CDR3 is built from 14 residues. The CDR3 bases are TGTGCCAGCAGCCAGGGGATCCGGGGGCAAGAGCAGTACTTC. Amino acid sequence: CASSQGIRGQEQYF.

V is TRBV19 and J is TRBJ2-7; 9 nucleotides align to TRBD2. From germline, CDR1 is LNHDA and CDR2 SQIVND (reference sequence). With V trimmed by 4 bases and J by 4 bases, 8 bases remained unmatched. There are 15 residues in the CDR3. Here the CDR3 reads CASSRVAGVGYEQYF. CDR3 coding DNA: TGTGCCAGTAGTAGAGTAGCGGGAGTCGGATACGAGCAGTACTTC.

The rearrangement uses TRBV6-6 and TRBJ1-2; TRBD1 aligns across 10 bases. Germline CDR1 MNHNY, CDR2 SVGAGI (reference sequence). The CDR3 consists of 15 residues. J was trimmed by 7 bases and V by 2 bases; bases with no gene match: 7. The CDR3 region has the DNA TGTGCCAGCAGTTACGTGGGGACAGGGGTTGGTGGCTACACCTTC. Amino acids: CASSYVGTGVGGYTF.

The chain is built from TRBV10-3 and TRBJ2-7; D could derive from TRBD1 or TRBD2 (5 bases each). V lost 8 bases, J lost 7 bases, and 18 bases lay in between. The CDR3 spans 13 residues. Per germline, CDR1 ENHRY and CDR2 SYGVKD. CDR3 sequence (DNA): TGTGCCATCCTGGACGGCGTGAGGGGTGAGCAGTACTTC. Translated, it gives CAILDGVRGEQYF.

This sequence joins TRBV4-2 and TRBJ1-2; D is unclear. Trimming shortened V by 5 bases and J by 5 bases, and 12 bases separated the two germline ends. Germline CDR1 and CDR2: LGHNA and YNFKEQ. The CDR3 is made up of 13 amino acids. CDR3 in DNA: TGTGCCAGCAGCTTGGAAGAGGTGTATGGCTACACCTTC. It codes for CASSLEEVYGYTF.

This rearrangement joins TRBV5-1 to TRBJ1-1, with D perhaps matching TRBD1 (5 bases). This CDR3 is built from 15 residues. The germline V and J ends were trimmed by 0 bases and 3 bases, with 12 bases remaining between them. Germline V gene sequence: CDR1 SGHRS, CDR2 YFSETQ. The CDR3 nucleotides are TGCGCCAGCAGCTTGGTTGGCAGGGAGGACACTGAAGCTTTCTTT. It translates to CASSLVGREDTEAFF.

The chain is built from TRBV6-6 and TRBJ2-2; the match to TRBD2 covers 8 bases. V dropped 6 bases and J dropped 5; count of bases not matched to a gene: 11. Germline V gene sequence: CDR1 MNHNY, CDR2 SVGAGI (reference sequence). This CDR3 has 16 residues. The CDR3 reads CASRRTSNYITGELFF. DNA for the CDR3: TGTGCCAGCAGGAGGACTAGCAATTATATTACCGGGGAGCTGTTTTTT.

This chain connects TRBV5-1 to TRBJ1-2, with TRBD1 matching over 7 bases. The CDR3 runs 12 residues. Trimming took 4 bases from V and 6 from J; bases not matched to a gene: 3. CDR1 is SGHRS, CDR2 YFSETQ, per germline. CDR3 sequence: CASSPTGDGYTF. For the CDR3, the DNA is TGCGCCAGCAGCCCTACAGGGGATGGCTACACCTTC.

CDR3: CASSAGWGETQYF. The CDR3 DNA sequence: TGTGCCAGCAGTGCCGGCTGGGGGGAGACCCAGTACTTC. The chain joins TRBV2 to TRBJ2-5; D may correspond to TRBD1 or TRBD2 (5 bases each). The CDR3 extends over 13 amino acids. V was trimmed by 4 bases and J by 5 bases, leaving 11 bases between them. Germline loops: CDR1 SNHLY, CDR2 FYNNEI.

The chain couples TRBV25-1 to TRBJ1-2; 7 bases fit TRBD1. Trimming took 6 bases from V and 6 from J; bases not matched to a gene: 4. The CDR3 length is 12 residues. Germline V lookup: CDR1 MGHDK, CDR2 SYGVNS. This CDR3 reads CASRTGWDGYTF. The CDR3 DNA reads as TGTGCCAGCAGGACAGGGTGGGATGGCTACACCTTC.

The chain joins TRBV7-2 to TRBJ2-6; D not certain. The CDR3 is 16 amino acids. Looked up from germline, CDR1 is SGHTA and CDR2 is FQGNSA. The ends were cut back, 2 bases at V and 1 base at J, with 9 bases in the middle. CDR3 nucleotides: TGTGCCAGCAGCTTAATAGTGGCGTCTGGGGCCAACGTCCTGACTTTC. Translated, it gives CASSLIVASGANVLTF.

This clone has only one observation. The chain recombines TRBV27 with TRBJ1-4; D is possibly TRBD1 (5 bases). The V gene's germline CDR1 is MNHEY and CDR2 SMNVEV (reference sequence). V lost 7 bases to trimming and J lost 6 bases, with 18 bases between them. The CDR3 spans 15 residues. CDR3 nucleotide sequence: TGTGCCAGCAAGGCCTCTGCCAGGGTGTATGAAAAACTGTTTTTT. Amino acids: CASKASARVYEKLFF.

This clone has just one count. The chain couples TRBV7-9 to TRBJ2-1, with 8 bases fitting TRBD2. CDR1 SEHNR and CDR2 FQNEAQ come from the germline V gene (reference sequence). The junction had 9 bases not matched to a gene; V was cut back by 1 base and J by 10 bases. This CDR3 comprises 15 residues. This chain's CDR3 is CASSLEGGGRYEQFF. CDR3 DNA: TGTGCCAGCAGCTTAGAGGGTGGCGGGAGGTACGAGCAGTTCTTC.

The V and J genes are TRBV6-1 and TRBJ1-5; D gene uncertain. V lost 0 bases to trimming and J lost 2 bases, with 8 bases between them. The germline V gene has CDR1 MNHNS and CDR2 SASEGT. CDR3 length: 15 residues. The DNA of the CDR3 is TGTGCCAGCAGTGAAGCGCTAGATGGCAATCAGCCCCAGCATTTT. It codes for CASSEALDGNQPQHF.

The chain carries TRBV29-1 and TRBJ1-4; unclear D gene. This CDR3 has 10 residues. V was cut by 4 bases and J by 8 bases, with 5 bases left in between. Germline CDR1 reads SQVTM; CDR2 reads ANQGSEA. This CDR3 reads CSVGGEKLFF. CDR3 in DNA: TGCAGCGTTGGCGGAGAAAAACTGTTTTTT.

The CDR3 nucleotides are TGTGCCAGCAGTTACTCTTGGACAAACGAGCAGTACTTC. Translated: CASSYSWTNEQYF. The V and J genes are TRBV6-5 and TRBJ2-7; TRBD1 might be the D (5 bases). Germline CDR1 and CDR2: MNHEY and SVGAGI. V was pared by 0 bases and J by 5 bases, with 8 bases between. The CDR3 is 13 amino acids.

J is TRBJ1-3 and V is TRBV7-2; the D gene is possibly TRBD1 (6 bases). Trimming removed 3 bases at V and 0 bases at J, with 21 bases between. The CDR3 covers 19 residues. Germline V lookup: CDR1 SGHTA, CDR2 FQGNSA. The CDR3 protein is CASSFWDPGTMFSGNTIYF. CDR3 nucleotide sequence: TGTGCCAGCAGCTTTTGGGACCCGGGGACAATGTTCTCTGGAAACACCATATATTTT.

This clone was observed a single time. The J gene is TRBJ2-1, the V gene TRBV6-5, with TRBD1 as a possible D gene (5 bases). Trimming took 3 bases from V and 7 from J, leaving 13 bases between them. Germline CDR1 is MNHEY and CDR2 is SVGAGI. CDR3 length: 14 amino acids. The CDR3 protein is CASSYEQGANEQFF. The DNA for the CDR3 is TGTGCCAGCAGTTATGAACAAGGGGCTAATGAGCAGTTCTTC.

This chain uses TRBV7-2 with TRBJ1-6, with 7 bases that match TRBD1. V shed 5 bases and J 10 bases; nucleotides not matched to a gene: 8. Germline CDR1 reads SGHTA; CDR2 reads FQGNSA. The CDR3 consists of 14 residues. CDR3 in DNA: TGTGCCAGCAGCCTCGACAGGGTCGGGTCACCCCTCCACTTT. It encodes CASSLDRVGSPLHF.

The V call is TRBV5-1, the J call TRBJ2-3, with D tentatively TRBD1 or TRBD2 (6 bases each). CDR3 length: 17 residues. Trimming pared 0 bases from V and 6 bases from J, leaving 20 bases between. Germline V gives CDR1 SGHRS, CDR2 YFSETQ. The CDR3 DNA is TGCGCCAGCAGCTTGGTCGGTGGCGGGACAACCATGGATACGCAGTATTTT. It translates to CASSLVGGGTTMDTQYF. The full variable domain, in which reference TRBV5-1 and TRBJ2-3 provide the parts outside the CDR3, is KAGVTQTPRYLIKTRGQQVTLSCSPISGHRSVSWYQQTPGQGLQFLFEYFSETQRNKGNFPGRFSGRQFSNSRSEMNVSTLELGDSALYLCASSLVGGGTTMDTQYFGPGTRLTVL.

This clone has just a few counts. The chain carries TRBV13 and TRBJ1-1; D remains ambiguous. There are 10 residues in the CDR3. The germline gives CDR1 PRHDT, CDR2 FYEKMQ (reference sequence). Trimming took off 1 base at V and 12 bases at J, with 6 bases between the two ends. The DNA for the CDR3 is TGTGCCAGCAGCTTAGAAAACCCTTTCTTT. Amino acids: CASSLENPFF.

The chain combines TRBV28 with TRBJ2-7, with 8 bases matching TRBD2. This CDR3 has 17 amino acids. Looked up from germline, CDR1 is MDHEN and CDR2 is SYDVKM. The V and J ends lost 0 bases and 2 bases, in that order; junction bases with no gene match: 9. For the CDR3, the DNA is TGTGCCAGCAGTTTATGGGGGTCGGCGGGAGGCCCCTACGAGCAGTACTTC. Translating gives CASSLWGSAGGPYEQYF.

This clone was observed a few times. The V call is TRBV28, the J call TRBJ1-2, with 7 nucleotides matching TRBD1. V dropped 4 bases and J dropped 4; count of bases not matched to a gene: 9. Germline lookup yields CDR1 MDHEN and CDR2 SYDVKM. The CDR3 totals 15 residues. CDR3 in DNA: TGTGCCAGCAGTTCCCTATCGACAGGGTCCTATGGCTACACCTTC. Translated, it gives CASSSLSTGSYGYTF.

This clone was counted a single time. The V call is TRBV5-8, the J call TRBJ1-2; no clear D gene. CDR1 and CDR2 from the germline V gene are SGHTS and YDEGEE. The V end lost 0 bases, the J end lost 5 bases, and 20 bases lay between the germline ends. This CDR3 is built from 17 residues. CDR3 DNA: TGTGCCAGCAGCTTGGCCCGGAAGGGCTGGGTGGGGTATGGCTACACCTTC. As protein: CASSLARKGWVGYGYTF. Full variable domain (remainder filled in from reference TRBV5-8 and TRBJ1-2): EAGVTQSPTHLIKTRGQQATLRCSPISGHTSVYWYQQALGLGLQFLLWYDEGEERNRGNFPPRFSGRQFPNYSSELNVNALELEDSALYLCASSLARKGWVGYGYTFGSGTRLTVV.

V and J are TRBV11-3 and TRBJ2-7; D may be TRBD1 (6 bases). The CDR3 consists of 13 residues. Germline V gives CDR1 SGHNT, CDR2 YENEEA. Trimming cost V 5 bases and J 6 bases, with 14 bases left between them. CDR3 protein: CASSADRRGEQYF. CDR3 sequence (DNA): TGTGCCAGCAGCGCCGACAGGAGAGGCGAGCAGTACTTC.

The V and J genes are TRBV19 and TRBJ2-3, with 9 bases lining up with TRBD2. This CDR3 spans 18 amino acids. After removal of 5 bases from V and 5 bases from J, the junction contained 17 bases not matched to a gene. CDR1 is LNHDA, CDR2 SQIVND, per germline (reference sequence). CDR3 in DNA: TGTGCCAGTAGTCCCTCCCCAATGGCCGCGGGGGGGGGAGATACGCAGTATTTT. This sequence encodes CASSPSPMAAGGGDTQYF.

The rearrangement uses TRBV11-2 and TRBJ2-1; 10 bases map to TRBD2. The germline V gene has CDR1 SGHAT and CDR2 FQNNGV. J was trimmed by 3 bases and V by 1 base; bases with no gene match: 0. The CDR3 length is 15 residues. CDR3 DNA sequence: TGTGCCAGCAGCTTAGGGACTAGCGGCTACAATGAGCAGTTCTTC. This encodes CASSLGTSGYNEQFF.